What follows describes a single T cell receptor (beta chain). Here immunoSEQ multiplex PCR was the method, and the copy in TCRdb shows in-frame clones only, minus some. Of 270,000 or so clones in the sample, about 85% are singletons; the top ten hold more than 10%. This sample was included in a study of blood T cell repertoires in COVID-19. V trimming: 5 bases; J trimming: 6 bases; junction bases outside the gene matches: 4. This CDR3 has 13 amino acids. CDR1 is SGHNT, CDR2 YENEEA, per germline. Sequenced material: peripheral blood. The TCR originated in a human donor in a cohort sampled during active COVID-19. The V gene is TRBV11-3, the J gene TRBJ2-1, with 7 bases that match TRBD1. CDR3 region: CASSNRQGNEQFF. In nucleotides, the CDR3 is TGTGCCAGCAGCAACCGACAGGGCAATGAGCAGTTCTTC.